Each of the 27 T cell receptor beta chains below was sequenced from the same sample in a study of T cell clonotyping in hematopoietic cell transplantation. Some clones are missing from TCRdb's copy, which holds only in-frame ones; the method was immunoSEQ multiplex PCR. The sample carries some 30,000 clones, approximately 95% recorded once. Sequencing used peripheral blood mononuclear cells. These receptor sequences come from a man aged 45-65 years in good health. Some clones in this sample may be carry-over from other donors' samples.

The chain employs TRBV4-1 and TRBJ1-2; TRBD1 is a possible D gene (5 bases). The ends were cut back, 0 bases at V and 8 bases at J, with 13 bases in the middle. In germline, CDR1 is MGHRA, CDR2 YSYEKL. The CDR3 runs 14 residues. The CDR3 DNA reads TGCGCCAGCAGCCAAGATCAGACAGAGCGAGGCTACACCTTC. It encodes CASSQDQTERGYTF.

This chain joins TRBV2 and TRBJ1-2; 9 bases match TRBD1. Trimming at V came to 5 bases and at J to 4 bases, leaving 8 bases not matched to a gene. The CDR3 totals 15 residues. CDR1 and CDR2 from the germline V gene are SNHLY and FYNNEI. This CDR3 reads CASSPGQGSGYGYTF. In nucleotides, the CDR3 is TGTGCCAGCAGTCCGGGACAGGGTTCCGGCTATGGCTACACCTTC.

The chain uses TRBV6-4 and TRBJ1-2, with 10 nucleotides matching TRBD1. CDR1 is MRHNA, CDR2 SNTAGT, per germline. The CDR3 runs to 13 residues. The V gene end was trimmed by 6 bases and the J gene end by 7 bases; junction bases not matched to a gene: 5. The chain's CDR3 is CASRDRGQVGYTF. DNA of the CDR3: TGTGCCAGCAGAGACAGGGGGCAAGTTGGCTACACCTTC.

The gene calls are TRBV5-1 and TRBJ2-7; 7 positions match TRBD1. The CDR3 contains 16 residues. Germline V gives CDR1 SGHRS, CDR2 YFSETQ. With V trimmed by 0 bases and J by 6 bases, 12 bases remained unmatched. The CDR3 loop reads CASSLERGGDSSEQYF. The CDR3 bases are TGCGCCAGCAGCTTGGAACGGGGTGGGGACAGTTCCGAGCAGTACTTC. Using reference TRBV5-1 and TRBJ2-7 for the parts outside the CDR3, the full variable domain is KAGVTQTPRYLIKTRGQQVTLSCSPISGHRSVSWYQQTPGQGLQFLFEYFSETQRNKGNFPGRFSGRQFSNSRSEMNVSTLELGDSALYLCASSLERGGDSSEQYFGPGTRLTVT.

This clone was observed once. The chain is built from TRBV9 and TRBJ1-2; TRBD1 might be the D (5 bases). Trimming stripped 0 bases from V and 6 bases from J, with 15 bases between. The germline CDR1 and CDR2 sequences are SGDLS and YYNGEE. The CDR3 has 15 residues. The CDR3 region has the DNA TGTGCCAGCAGCGTAGCTGACGACAGTCGTGATGGCTACACCTTC. Its translation: CASSVADDSRDGYTF.

The chain has TRBV11-3 and TRBJ2-7; D ambiguous. Germline values: CDR1 SGHNT, CDR2 YENEEA. Trimming removed 5 bases from V and 2 bases from J, with 7 bases in between. This CDR3 has 12 amino acids. For the CDR3, the DNA is TGTGCCAGCAGCATAGGGACCTACGAGCAGTACTTC. Amino acids: CASSIGTYEQYF.

DNA for the CDR3: TGTGCCAGCATCCACGGACAGAACACAGATACGCAGTATTTT. Amino acid sequence: CASIHGQNTDTQYF. The J gene is TRBJ2-3, the V gene TRBV6-6; D is perhaps TRBD1 (6 bases). V was pared by 7 bases and J by 2 bases, with 13 bases between. Germline assignment: CDR1 MNHNY and CDR2 SVGAGI (reference sequence). This CDR3 has 14 residues.

The genes are TRBV30 and TRBJ1-1; D is unclear. This CDR3 has 14 residues. The germline V and J ends were trimmed by 0 bases and 0 bases, with 8 bases remaining between them. Germline lookup yields CDR1 GTSNPN and CDR2 SVGIG (reference sequence). CDR3 bases: TGTGCCTGGAGTGTCTCCGGAGTGAACACTGAAGCTTTCTTT. It yields the protein CAWSVSGVNTEAFF. The full variable domain, with the rest looked up from reference TRBV30 and TRBJ1-1, is SQTIHQWPATLVQPVGSPLSLECTVEGTSNPNLYWYRQAAGRGLQLLFYSVGIGQISSEVPQNLSASRPQDRQFILSSKKLLLSDSGFYLCAWSVSGVNTEAFFGQGTRLTVV.

V usage is TRBV4-3 and J usage is TRBJ1-2; TRBD1 aligns across 9 bases. Losses at the gene ends were 3 bases for V and 5 bases for J; bases not matched to a gene: 1. The CDR3 is 13 residues long. Germline loops: CDR1 LGHNA, CDR2 YSLEER. Here the CDR3 DNA reads TGCGCCAGCAGCCAGGACAGGGGTTATGGCTACACCTTC. Amino acids: CASSQDRGYGYTF.

The V and J genes are TRBV7-3 and TRBJ2-3, with a possible D match to TRBD2 (7 bases). Germline CDR1 and CDR2: SGHTA and FQGTGA. This CDR3 comprises 17 residues. Trimming removed 3 bases from V and 0 bases from J, with 16 bases in between. The CDR3 region has the DNA TGTGCCAGCAGCTTTGGGGGGGGCATCACTAGCACAGATACGCAGTATTTT. This sequence encodes CASSFGGGITSTDTQYF.

This rearrangement joins TRBV7-8 to TRBJ1-5; D gene unclear. Deletions cut 6 bases from V and 0 bases from J, with 6 bases between. The CDR3 length is 13 residues. Germline V gene data show CDR1 as SGHVS and CDR2 as FQNEAQ. CDR3 bases: TGTGCCAGCAGGGGGTATAGCAATCAGCCCCAGCATTTT. Translating gives CASRGYSNQPQHF.

The chain recombines TRBV27 with TRBJ2-7; tentatively, D is TRBD2 (6 bases). Trimming took off 0 bases at V and 7 bases at J, with 16 bases between the two ends. CDR1 is MNHEY and CDR2 is SMNVEV in the germline V gene (reference sequence). The CDR3 sequence is 15 residues long. The CDR3 region is CASSLSGTLRREQYF. CDR3 DNA sequence: TGTGCCAGCAGTTTATCGGGGACTTTGCGGCGGGAGCAGTACTTC.

The chain combines TRBV7-8 with TRBJ1-2, with 9 bases that match TRBD1. Losses at the gene ends were 5 bases for V and 5 bases for J; bases not matched to a gene: 9. The germline CDR1 and CDR2 sequences are SGHVS and FQNEAQ. CDR3 length: 15 amino acids. CDR3 in DNA: TGTGCCAGCAGCCCCCGGGACAGGGTTTTTTATGGCTACACCTTC. It specifies CASSPRDRVFYGYTF.

The table lists this clone with a count of one. The chain employs TRBV6-1 and TRBJ1-5; no clear D gene. The CDR3 is 15 amino acids. The V gene's germline CDR1 is MNHNS and CDR2 SASEGT. Trimming left V 5 bases short and J 2 bases short, with 13 bases between. The CDR3 bases are TGTGCCAGCAGTTTTGACATATTGGGCAATCAGCCCCAGCATTTT. Translated, it gives CASSFDILGNQPQHF.

V usage is TRBV4-3 and J usage is TRBJ2-2; 10 bases align to TRBD1. Trimming cost V 9 bases and J 5 bases; bases outside gene matches: 15. Germline loops: CDR1 LGHNA, CDR2 YSLEER. This CDR3 is built from 17 residues. CDR3 residues: CASTYGTGESRTGELFF. As DNA, the CDR3 is TGCGCCAGTACCTATGGGACAGGGGAGTCGAGAACCGGGGAGCTGTTTTTT.

This chain joins TRBV2 and TRBJ2-3; TRBD2 matches 14 bases. The CDR3 loop spans 19 amino acids. J gave up 9 bases and V 7 bases, and 21 bases lay outside the gene matches. Germline V gene lookup returns CDR1 SNHLY and CDR2 FYNNEI. CDR3 coding DNA: TGTGCCAGCAATAAGGGACTAGCGGGGGATTTGGCTCGTTCAGGCACGCAGTATTTT. It codes for CASNKGLAGDLARSGTQYF. The full variable domain, completed using reference TRBV2 and TRBJ2-3, is EPEVTQTPSHQVTQMGQEVILRCVPISNHLYFYWYRQILGQKVEFLVSFYNNEISEKSEIFDDQFSVERPDGSNFTLKIRSTKLEDSAMYFCASNKGLAGDLARSGTQYFGPGTRLTVL.

The CDR3 DNA reads as TGCGCCAGCAGCCAAGGGGCTACCTACGAGCAGTACTTC. Amino acid sequence: CASSQGATYEQYF. The chain carries TRBV4-3 and TRBJ2-7; unclear D gene. Germline CDR1 LGHNA, CDR2 YSLEER. The CDR3 consists of 13 residues. Trimming removed 1 base from V and 2 bases from J, with 6 bases in between.

The genes are TRBV30 and TRBJ1-1, with no clear D. Germline loops: CDR1 GTSNPN, CDR2 SVGIG (reference sequence). This CDR3 is built from 13 residues. Trimming took off 8 bases at V and 1 base at J, with 14 bases between the two ends. CDR3: CASRQQRNTEAFF. CDR3 bases: TGTGCCAGCCGACAACAGAGGAACACTGAAGCTTTCTTT.

J is TRBJ2-7 and V is TRBV2; D is unclear. The CDR3 totals 11 residues. The germline V gene encodes CDR1 SNHLY and CDR2 FYNNEI. The V gene lost 7 bases and the J gene lost 7 bases, with 11 bases spanning the gap. For the CDR3, the DNA is TGTGCCAGCATGTGGTTTGAAGAGCAGTACTTC. Amino acid sequence: CASMWFEEQYF.

This clone is a singleton in its sample. The V call is TRBV6-1, the J call TRBJ1-1, with 9 nucleotides matching TRBD1. The J segment lost 7 bases and the V segment lost 7 bases, leaving 7 bases of the junction unmatched. The CDR3 spans 13 residues. The V gene's germline CDR1 is MNHNS and CDR2 SASEGT. The CDR3 reads CASTLGQGIEAFF. The CDR3 DNA is TGTGCCAGCACCTTGGGACAGGGAATTGAAGCTTTCTTT.

This chain connects TRBV7-2 to TRBJ2-7, with D uncertain. The CDR3 is 14 amino acids. Germline CDR1 and CDR2: SGHTA and FQGNSA. V was pared by 2 bases and J by 2 bases, with 10 bases between. The CDR3 spells CASSLSSVAYEQYF. In DNA form, the CDR3 reads TGTGCCAGCAGCTTAAGCTCCGTGGCCTACGAGCAGTACTTC. The full variable domain, completed using reference TRBV7-2 and TRBJ2-7, is GAGVSQSPSNKVTEKGKDVELRCDPISGHTALYWYRQSLGQGLEFLIYFQGNSAPDKSGLPSDRFSAERTGGSVSTLTIQRTQQEDSAVYLCASSLSSVAYEQYFGPGTRLTVT.

The chain carries TRBV30 and TRBJ1-2; 12 nucleotides match TRBD1. The V and J ends lost 8 bases and 5 bases, in that order; junction bases with no gene match: 12. The CDR3 contains 15 residues. Germline lookup yields CDR1 GTSNPN and CDR2 SVGIG (reference sequence). CDR3 amino acids: CAGEGQGARGYGYTF. CDR3 coding DNA: TGTGCCGGTGAGGGACAGGGGGCGCGGGGGTATGGCTACACCTTC.

The gene calls are TRBV6-6 and TRBJ2-5; D is perhaps TRBD2 (5 bases). Germline V gene data show CDR1 as MNHNY and CDR2 as SVGAGI (reference sequence). The ends were cut back, 6 bases at V and 2 bases at J, with 7 bases in the middle. This CDR3 contains 12 residues. The CDR3 nucleotides read TGTGCCAGCAGGAGGGAGCAAGAGACCCAGTACTTC. It specifies CASRREQETQYF.

The chain has TRBV4-3 and TRBJ1-2; D is perhaps TRBD1 (5 bases). Trimming cost V 3 bases and J 7 bases, with 12 bases left between them. Germline CDR1 LGHNA, CDR2 YSLEER. This CDR3 has 13 amino acids. The CDR3 here is CASSQRGVAGYTF. Here the CDR3 DNA reads TGCGCCAGCAGCCAGCGGGGGGTCGCTGGCTACACCTTC.

This chain connects TRBV7-6 to TRBJ1-3; D is unresolved. This CDR3 contains 14 residues. V dropped 4 bases and J dropped 2 bases, with 9 bases sitting between them. CDR1 is SGHVS, CDR2 FNYEAQ, per germline. In nucleotides, the CDR3 is TGTGCCAGCAGCTGGACGGTAACTGGAAACACCATATATTTT. It is translated as CASSWTVTGNTIYF.

The V call is TRBV9, the J call TRBJ2-7; the D call may be TRBD1 or TRBD2 (5 bases each). Germline V gives CDR1 SGDLS, CDR2 YYNGEE. The CDR3 runs to 14 residues. Between the trimmed V and J ends, which lost 4 bases and 3 bases, there was a span of 14 bases. CDR3 sequence (DNA): TGTGCCAGCAGCCCGGGGCTCTCCGGCTACGAGCAGTACTTC. It translates to CASSPGLSGYEQYF.

This chain uses TRBV29-1 with TRBJ2-5; perhaps TRBD1 as D (5 bases). The CDR3 has 12 residues. V was cut by 6 bases and J by 5 bases, with 13 bases left in between. The V gene's germline CDR1 is SQVTM and CDR2 ANQGSEA. The CDR3 spells CSVDSRSETQYF. In nucleotides, the CDR3 is TGCAGCGTCGACAGTAGATCGGAGACCCAGTACTTC.